This TCR beta chain is drawn from a study of T cell changes during pregnancy in multiple sclerosis. The CDR3 is 14 residues long. The V and J ends lost 7 bases and 1 base, in that order; junction bases with no gene match: 4. Per germline, CDR1 LNHDA and CDR2 SQIVND (reference sequence). Only in-frame clones appear in the TCRdb table, and some are missing; sequencing was by immunoSEQ multiplex PCR. Among around 70,000 clones, 80% to 95% were seen once, and the ten largest hold about 2.5%. This receptor was taken from a female donor with multiple sclerosis, enrolled in a pregnancy study. The gene calls are TRBV19 and TRBJ2-1; 7 nucleotides match TRBD2. The material was peripheral blood, obtained before pregnancy. CDR3 sequence (DNA): TGTGCCAGTATCCCGGGGGGATCCTACAATGAGCAGTTCTTC. Its protein product is CASIPGGSYNEQFF.